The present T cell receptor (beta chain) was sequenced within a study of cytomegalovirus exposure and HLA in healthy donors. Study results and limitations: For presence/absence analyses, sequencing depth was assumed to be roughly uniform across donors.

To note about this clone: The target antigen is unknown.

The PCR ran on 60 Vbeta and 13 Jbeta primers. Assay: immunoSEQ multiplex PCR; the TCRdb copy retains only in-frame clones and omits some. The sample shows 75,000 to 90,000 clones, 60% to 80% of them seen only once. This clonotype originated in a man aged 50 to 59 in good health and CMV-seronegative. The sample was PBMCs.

The DNA of the CDR3 is TGTGCCAGCAGTCAGGGCGGGGGGGCAGTAGATACGCAGTATTTT. It encodes CASSQGGGAVDTQYF. The V and J genes are TRBV6-1 and TRBJ2-3, with 9 bases lining up with TRBD2. This CDR3 is 15 amino acids long. Trimming removed 5 bases from V and 5 bases from J; junction bases left unmatched: 8. CDR1 is MNHNS and CDR2 is SASEGT in the germline V gene.